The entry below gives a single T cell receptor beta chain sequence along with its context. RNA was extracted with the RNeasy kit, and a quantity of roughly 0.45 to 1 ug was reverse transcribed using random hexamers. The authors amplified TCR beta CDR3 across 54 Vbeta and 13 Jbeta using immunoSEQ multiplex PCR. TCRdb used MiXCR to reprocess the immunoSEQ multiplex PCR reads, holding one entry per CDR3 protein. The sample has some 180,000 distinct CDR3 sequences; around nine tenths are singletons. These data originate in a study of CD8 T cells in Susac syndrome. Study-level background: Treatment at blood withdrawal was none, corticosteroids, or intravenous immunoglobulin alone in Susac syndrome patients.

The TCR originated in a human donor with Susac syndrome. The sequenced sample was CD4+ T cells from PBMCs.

CDR3 DNA sequence: TGTGCCAGCAGCCAAGAGCAGCGGATAAGCACAGATACGCAGTATTTT. This translates into CASSQEQRISTDTQYF. The chain has TRBV4-2 and TRBJ2-3; tentatively, D is TRBD2 (5 bases). V was cut by 0 bases and J by 0 bases, with 10 bases left in between. Germline V gene data show CDR1 as LGHNA and CDR2 as YNFKEQ. This CDR3 is built from 16 residues.